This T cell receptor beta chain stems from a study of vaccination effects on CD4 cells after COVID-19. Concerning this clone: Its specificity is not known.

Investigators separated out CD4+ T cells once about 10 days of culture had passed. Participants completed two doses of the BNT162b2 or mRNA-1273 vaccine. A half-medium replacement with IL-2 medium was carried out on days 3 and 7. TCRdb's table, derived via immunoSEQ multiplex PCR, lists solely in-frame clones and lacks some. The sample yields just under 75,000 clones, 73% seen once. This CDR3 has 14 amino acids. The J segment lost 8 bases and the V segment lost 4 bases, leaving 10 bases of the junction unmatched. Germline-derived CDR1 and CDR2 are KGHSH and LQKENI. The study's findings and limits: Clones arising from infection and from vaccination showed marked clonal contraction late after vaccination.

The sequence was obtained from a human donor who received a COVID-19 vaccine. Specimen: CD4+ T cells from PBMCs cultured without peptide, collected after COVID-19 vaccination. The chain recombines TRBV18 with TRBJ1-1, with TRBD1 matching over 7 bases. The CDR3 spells CASSRDSLRTEAFF. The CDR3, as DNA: TGTGCCAGCTCACGGGACAGCTTGCGAACCGAAGCTTTCTTT.